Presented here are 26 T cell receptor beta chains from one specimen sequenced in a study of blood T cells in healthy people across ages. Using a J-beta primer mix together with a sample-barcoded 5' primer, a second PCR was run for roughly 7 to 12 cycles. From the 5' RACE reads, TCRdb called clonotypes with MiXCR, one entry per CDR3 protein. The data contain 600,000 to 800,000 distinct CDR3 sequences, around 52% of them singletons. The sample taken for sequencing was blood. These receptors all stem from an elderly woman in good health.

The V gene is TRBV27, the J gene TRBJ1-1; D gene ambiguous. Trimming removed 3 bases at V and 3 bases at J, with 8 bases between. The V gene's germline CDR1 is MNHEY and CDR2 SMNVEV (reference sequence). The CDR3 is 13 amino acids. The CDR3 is CASSFVGYTEAFF. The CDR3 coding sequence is TGTGCCAGCAGTTTCGTTGGATACACTGAAGCTTTCTTT.

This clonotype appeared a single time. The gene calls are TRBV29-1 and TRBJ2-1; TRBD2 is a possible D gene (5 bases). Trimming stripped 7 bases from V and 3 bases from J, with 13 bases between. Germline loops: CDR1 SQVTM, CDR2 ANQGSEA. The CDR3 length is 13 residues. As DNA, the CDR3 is TGCAGCGCTCTCCCTGAGGGCTACAATGAGCAGTTCTTC. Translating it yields CSALPEGYNEQFF.

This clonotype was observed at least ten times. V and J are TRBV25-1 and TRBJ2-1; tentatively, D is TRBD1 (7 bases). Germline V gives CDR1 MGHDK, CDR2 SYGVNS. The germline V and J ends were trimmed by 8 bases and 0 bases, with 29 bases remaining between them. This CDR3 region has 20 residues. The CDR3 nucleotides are TGTGCCAGCCCGACAGGGAATTTCCGGACTACCCTTAGCTCCTACAATGAGCAGTTCTTC. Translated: CASPTGNFRTTLSSYNEQFF.

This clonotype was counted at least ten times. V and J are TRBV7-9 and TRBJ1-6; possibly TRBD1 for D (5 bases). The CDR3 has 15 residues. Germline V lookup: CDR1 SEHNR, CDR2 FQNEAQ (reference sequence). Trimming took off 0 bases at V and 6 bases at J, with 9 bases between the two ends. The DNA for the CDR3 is TGTGCCAGCAGCTTAGCTCAGGGAAGTAATTCACCCCTCCACTTT. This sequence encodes CASSLAQGSNSPLHF.

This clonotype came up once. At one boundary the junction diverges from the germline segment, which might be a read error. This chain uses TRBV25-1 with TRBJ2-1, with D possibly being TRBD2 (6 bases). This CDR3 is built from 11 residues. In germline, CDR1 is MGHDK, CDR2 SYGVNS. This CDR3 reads CASREAVEQFF. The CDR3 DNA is TGCGCCAGCAGGGAGGCAGTTGAGCAGTTCTTC.

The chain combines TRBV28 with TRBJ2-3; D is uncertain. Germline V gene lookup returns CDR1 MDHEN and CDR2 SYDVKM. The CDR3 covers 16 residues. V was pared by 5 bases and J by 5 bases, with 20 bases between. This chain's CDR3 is CASSPSQPGMIDTQYF. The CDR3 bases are TGTGCCAGCAGTCCAAGTCAGCCCGGTATGATAGATACGCAGTATTTT.

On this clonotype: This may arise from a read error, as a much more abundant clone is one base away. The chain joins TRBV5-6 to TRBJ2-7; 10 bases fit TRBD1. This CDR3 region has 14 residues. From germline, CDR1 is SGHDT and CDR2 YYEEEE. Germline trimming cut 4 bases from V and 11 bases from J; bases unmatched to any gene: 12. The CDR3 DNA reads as TGTGCCAGCAGCCCTTCGCCAGACAGGGGGCTTGAGTACTTC. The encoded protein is CASSPSPDRGLEYF. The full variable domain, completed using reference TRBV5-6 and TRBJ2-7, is DAGVTQSPTHLIKTRGQQVTLRCSPKSGHDTVSWYQQALGQGPQFIFQYYEEEERQRGNFPDRFSGHQFPNYSSELNVNALLLGDSALYLCASSPSPDRGLEYFGPGTRLTVT.

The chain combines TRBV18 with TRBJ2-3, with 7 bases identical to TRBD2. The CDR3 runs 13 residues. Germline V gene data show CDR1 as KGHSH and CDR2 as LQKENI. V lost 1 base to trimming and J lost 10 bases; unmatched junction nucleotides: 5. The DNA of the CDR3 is TGTGCCAGCTCACCACGGACTAGACCCGCGCAGTATTTT. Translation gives CASSPRTRPAQYF.

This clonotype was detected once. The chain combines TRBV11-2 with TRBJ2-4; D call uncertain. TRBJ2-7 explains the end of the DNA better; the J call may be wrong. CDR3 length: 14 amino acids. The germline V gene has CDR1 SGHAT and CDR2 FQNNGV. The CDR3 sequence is CASSLGLVSYEQYF. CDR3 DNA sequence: TGTGCCAGCAGCTTAGGGTTGGTCTCCTACGAGCAGTACTTC.

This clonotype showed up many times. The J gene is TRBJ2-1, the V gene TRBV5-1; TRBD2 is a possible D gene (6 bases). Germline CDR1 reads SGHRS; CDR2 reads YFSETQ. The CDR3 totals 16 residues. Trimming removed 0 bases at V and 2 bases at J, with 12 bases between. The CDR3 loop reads CASSLVSWGAYNEQFF. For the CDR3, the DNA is TGCGCCAGCAGCTTGGTTTCGTGGGGGGCCTACAATGAGCAGTTCTTC.

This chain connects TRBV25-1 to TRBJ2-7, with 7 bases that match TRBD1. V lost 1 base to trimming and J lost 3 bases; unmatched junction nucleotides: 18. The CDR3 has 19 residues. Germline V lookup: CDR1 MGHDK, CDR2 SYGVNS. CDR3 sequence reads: CASSESGEIGTEFFYEQYF. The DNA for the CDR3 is TGTGCCAGCAGTGAATCCGGCGAGATAGGGACAGAATTTTTCTACGAGCAGTACTTC.

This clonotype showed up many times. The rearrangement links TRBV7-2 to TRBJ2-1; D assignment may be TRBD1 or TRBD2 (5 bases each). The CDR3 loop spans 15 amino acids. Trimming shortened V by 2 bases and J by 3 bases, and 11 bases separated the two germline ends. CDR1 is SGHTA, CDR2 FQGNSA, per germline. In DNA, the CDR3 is TGTGCCAGCAGCTTACGTCAGGGAGTCTACAATGAGCAGTTCTTC. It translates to CASSLRQGVYNEQFF.

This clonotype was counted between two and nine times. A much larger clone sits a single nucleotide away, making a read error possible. CDR3 amino acids: CASSSGTSADTQYF. CDR3 DNA: TGCGCCAGCAGCTCCGGGACTAGCGCAGATACGCAGTATTTT. This sequence joins TRBV5-1 and TRBJ2-3, with 10 nucleotides matching TRBD2. The CDR3 sequence is 14 residues long. V lost 3 bases to trimming and J lost 4 bases; unmatched junction nucleotides: 2. Germline V lookup: CDR1 SGHRS, CDR2 YFSETQ.

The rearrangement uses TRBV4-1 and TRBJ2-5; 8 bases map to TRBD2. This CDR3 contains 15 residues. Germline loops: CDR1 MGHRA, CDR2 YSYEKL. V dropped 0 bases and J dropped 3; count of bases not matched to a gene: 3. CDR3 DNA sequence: TGCGCCAGCAGCCAAGAAGTACTAGCGGAAGAGACCCAGTACTTC. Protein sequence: CASSQEVLAEETQYF.

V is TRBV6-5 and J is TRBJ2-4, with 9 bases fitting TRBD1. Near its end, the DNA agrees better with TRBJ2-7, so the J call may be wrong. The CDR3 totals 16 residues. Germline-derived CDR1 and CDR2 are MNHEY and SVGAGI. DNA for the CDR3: TGTGCCAGCAGCGGGCCCGGGACAGGGACCTCCTACGAGCAGTACTTC. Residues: CASSGPGTGTSYEQYF.

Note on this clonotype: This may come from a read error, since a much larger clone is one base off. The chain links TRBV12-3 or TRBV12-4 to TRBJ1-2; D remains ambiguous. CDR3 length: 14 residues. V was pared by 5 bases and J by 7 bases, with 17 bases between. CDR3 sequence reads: CASSLPDWNSGYTF. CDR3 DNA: TGTGCCAGCAGTCTACCGGACTGGAATAGTGGCTACACCTTC.

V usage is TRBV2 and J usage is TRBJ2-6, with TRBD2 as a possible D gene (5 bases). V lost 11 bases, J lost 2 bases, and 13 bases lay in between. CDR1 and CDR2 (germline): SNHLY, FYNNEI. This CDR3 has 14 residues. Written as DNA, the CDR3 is TGTGCCGGCGAGGACGGGGCTGGGGCCAACGTCCTGACTTTC. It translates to CAGEDGAGANVLTF. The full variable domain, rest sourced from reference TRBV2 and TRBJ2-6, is EPEVTQTPSHQVTQMGQEVILRCVPISNHLYFYWYRQILGQKVEFLVSFYNNEISEKSEIFDDQFSVERPDGSNFTLKIRSTKLEDSAMYFCAGEDGAGANVLTFGAGSRLTVL.

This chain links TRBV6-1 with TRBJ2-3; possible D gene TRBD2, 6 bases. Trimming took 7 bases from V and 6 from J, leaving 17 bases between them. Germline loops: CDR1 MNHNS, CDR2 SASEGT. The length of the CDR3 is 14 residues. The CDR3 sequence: CASIQAGLGDTQYF. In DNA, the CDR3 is TGTGCCAGCATCCAGGCGGGACTGGGGGATACGCAGTATTTT.

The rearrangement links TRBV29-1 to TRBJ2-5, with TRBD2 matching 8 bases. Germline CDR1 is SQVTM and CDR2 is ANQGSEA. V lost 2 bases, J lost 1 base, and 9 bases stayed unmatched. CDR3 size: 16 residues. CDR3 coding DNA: TGCAGCGTTGAATGGAGACTAGCGCAGATCCAAGAGACCCAGTACTTC. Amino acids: CSVEWRLAQIQETQYF. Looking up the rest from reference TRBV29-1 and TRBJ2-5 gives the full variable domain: SAVISQKPSRDICQRGTSLTIQCQVDSQVTMMFWYRQQPGQSLTLIATANQGSEATYESGFVIDKFPISRPNLTFSTLTVSNMSPEDSSIYLCSVEWRLAQIQETQYFGPGTRLLVL.

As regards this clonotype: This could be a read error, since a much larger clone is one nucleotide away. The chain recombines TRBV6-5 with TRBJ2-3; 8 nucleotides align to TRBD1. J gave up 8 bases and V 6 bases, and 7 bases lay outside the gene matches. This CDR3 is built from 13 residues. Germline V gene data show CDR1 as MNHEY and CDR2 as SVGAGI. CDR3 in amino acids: CASSRNDRGTQYF. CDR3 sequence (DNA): TGTGCCAGCAGCCGAAACGACAGGGGTACGCAGTATTTT.

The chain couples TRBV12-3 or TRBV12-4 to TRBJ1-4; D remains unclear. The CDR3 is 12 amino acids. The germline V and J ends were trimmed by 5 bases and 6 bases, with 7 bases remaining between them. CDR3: CASSRTYEKLFF. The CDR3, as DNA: TGTGCCAGCAGTAGGACTTATGAAAAACTGTTTTTT.

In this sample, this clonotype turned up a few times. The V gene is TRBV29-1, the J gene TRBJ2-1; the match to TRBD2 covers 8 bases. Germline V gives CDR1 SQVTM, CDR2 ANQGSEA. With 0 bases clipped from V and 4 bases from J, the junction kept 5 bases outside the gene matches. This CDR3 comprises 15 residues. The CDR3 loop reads CSVEDTGGAYNEQFF. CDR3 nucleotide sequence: TGCAGCGTTGAAGATACGGGGGGGGCGTACAATGAGCAGTTCTTC.

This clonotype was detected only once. The CDR3 reads CASCSSSGGAYNEQFF. In DNA form, the CDR3 reads TGTGCCAGCTGCAGTTCTAGCGGGGGGGCCTACAATGAGCAGTTCTTC. The rearrangement joins TRBV11-1 to TRBJ2-1, with TRBD2 identical over 12 bases. The germline CDR1 and CDR2 sequences are SGHAT and FQDESV (reference sequence). With 8 bases clipped from V and 2 bases from J, the junction kept 7 bases outside the gene matches. The CDR3 loop spans 16 amino acids.

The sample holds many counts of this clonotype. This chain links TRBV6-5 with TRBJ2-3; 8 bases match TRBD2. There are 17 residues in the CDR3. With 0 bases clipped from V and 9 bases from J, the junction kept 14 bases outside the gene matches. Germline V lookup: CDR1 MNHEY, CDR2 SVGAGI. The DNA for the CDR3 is TGTGCCAGCAGTTACTCGATAAGCGGGAGTGGAATTGGAACGCAGTATTTT. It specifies CASSYSISGSGIGTQYF.

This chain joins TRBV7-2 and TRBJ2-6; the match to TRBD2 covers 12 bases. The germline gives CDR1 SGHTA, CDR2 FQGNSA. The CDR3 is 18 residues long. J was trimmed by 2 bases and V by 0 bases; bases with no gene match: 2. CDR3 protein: CASSLARTSGTGANVLTF. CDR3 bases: TGTGCCAGCAGCTTAGCCCGGACTAGCGGGACTGGGGCCAACGTCCTGACTTTC.

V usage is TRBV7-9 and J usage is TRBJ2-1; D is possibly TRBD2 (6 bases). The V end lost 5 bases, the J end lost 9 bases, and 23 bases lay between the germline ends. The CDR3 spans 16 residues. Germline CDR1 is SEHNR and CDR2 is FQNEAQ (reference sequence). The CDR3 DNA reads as TGTGCCAGCAGCCTTCTCACTAGCCCCTTTCTGGCTGAGCAGTTCTTC. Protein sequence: CASSLLTSPFLAEQFF.